The 17 T cell receptor beta chains listed next were all sequenced from one sample in a study of blood T cell repertoires in COVID-19. The data were produced by immunoSEQ multiplex PCR, yet TCRdb's version contains in-frame clones alone and is incomplete. This table holds roughly 350,000 clones, roughly 90% found once. The sequencing input was PBMCs or T cells enriched from blood (not recorded which). The receptor source for this set is a woman in her thirties who had recovered from COVID-19.

This clone was seen a single time. The chain employs TRBV5-1 and TRBJ1-2; TRBD1 matches 8 bases. Trimming cost V 3 bases and J 1 base; bases outside gene matches: 5. Per germline, CDR1 SGHRS and CDR2 YFSETQ. The CDR3 has 15 residues. Written as DNA, the CDR3 is TGCGCCAGCAGCTCCGGGACAGGTCGTAACTATGGCTACACCTTC. Encoded protein: CASSSGTGRNYGYTF.

The V gene is TRBV25-1, the J gene TRBJ2-5; no firm D call. Germline CDR1 and CDR2: MGHDK and SYGVNS. The length of the CDR3 is 15 residues. V dropped 7 bases and J dropped 2 bases, with 17 bases sitting between them. CDR3 DNA: TGTGCCAGCACCCCCCGAGGCAGAGCGCAAGAGACCCAGTACTTC. This translates into CASTPRGRAQETQYF.

V and J are TRBV12-5 and TRBJ2-1; 13 positions match TRBD2. Losses at the gene ends were 0 bases for V and 9 bases for J; bases not matched to a gene: 5. Germline V CDR1 and CDR2: LGHNT, FRNRAP. The CDR3 runs to 16 residues. For the CDR3, the DNA is TGTGCTAGTGGTTTGGTGACTAGCGGGGGGATTCCTGAGCAGTTCTTC. Amino acids: CASGLVTSGGIPEQFF.

This chain links TRBV28 with TRBJ1-1, with 9 positions matching TRBD1. Per the germline V gene, CDR1 is MDHEN and CDR2 is SYDVKM. This CDR3 spans 15 amino acids. Trimming took 6 bases from V and 7 from J; bases not matched to a gene: 12. Written as DNA, the CDR3 is TGTGCCAGCAGACGGAGACCCGGGACAGGGTTTGAAGCTTTCTTT. This sequence encodes CASRRRPGTGFEAFF.

The chain couples TRBV19 to TRBJ2-1; the D gene is possibly TRBD2 (7 bases). V lost 4 bases and J 7 bases, leaving 20 bases between the germline ends. This CDR3 has 16 amino acids. The germline CDR1 and CDR2 sequences are LNHDA and SQIVND (reference sequence). The CDR3 spells CASSRWAGDNTNEQFF. CDR3 in DNA: TGTGCCAGTAGTAGGTGGGCGGGGGACAACACGAATGAGCAGTTCTTC.

This clone was detected only a few times. The J gene is TRBJ1-4, the V gene TRBV18, with a possible D match to TRBD1 (5 bases). This CDR3 has 14 amino acids. Trimming stripped 1 base from V and 4 bases from J, with 7 bases between. Germline V gene data show CDR1 as KGHSH and CDR2 as LQKENI. The CDR3 nucleotides read TGTGCCAGCTCACCACAGGGGTATAATGAAAAACTGTTTTTT. This sequence encodes CASSPQGYNEKLFF.

This sequence joins TRBV4-3 and TRBJ1-2, with D perhaps matching TRBD1 (6 bases). Germline assignment: CDR1 LGHNA and CDR2 YSLEER. V dropped 0 bases and J dropped 4 bases, with 15 bases sitting between them. The CDR3 extends over 16 amino acids. Here the CDR3 reads CASSQESGGQGYGYTF. CDR3 nucleotides: TGCGCCAGCAGCCAAGAGTCGGGGGGCCAGGGCTATGGCTACACCTTC.

The V call is TRBV2, the J call TRBJ2-3, with 9 bases identical to TRBD2. V lost 6 bases and J lost 2; bases outside the gene matches: 6. This CDR3 is built from 15 residues. Germline CDR1 is SNHLY and CDR2 is FYNNEI. CDR3 DNA: TGTGCCAGCAGGCCGACTAGCGGCCTCACAGATACGCAGTATTTT. Its protein is CASRPTSGLTDTQYF.

The V and J genes are TRBV3-1 (or the pseudogene TRBV3-2) and TRBJ1-2; 7 nucleotides align to TRBD1. The CDR3 has 14 amino acids. Germline loops: CDR1 LGHDT, CDR2 YNNKEL (reference sequence). The trim removed 1 base at V and 7 bases at J, leaving 6 bases unmatched. The DNA for the CDR3 is TGTGCCAGCAGCCAAGGGCAGGGGGTTGGTGGCTACACCTTC. As protein: CASSQGQGVGGYTF.

The chain employs TRBV28 and TRBJ1-2; no clear D gene. Germline V gene sequence: CDR1 MDHEN, CDR2 SYDVKM. The germline V and J ends were trimmed by 6 bases and 8 bases, with 13 bases remaining between them. CDR3 length equals 12 residues. CDR3 sequence (DNA): TGTGCCAGCAGCGATACAGCAGGCGGCTACACCTTC. This codes for CASSDTAGGYTF.

V gene TRBV5-1 combines with J gene TRBJ1-4; 8 bases agree with TRBD1. CDR1 is SGHRS, CDR2 YFSETQ, per germline. V gave up 0 bases and J gave up 6 bases; unmatched junction bases: 1. This CDR3 contains 14 residues. CDR3 coding DNA: TGCGCCAGCAGCTTGGGACAGGGGTATGAAAAACTGTTTTTT. It specifies CASSLGQGYEKLFF.

The chain is built from TRBV11-3 and TRBJ1-6; D call uncertain. V lost 0 bases, J lost 6 bases, and 12 bases lay in between. Germline-derived CDR1 and CDR2 are SGHNT and YENEEA. The CDR3 consists of 16 residues. Here the CDR3 reads CASSLDRQDFNSPLHF. For the CDR3, the DNA is TGTGCCAGCAGCTTAGATAGGCAGGATTTTAATTCACCCCTCCACTTT.

The rearrangement uses TRBV29-1 and TRBJ1-1; 8 bases fit TRBD1. Trimming cost V 6 bases and J 4 bases; bases outside gene matches: 10. Germline CDR1 and CDR2: SQVTM and ANQGSEA. The CDR3 has 14 residues. Here the CDR3 reads CSVDKLTGGTEAFF. In DNA, the CDR3 is TGCAGCGTCGATAAACTTACAGGGGGCACTGAAGCTTTCTTT.

This chain links TRBV5-1 with TRBJ2-5; 8 positions agree with TRBD1. With V trimmed by 4 bases and J by 5 bases, 4 bases remained unmatched. This CDR3 region has 13 residues. Looked up from germline, CDR1 is SGHRS and CDR2 is YFSETQ. As DNA, the CDR3 is TGCGCCAGCAGCCCGACAGGGGACGAGACCCAGTACTTC. Its translation is CASSPTGDETQYF.

This clone was recorded only once. CDR3 amino acids: CASSGGGYEQYF. The CDR3 nucleotides are TGTGCCTCCTCTGGCGGGGGGTATGAGCAGTACTTC. The genes are TRBV30 and TRBJ2-7; TRBD2 aligns across 8 bases. Trimming cost V 7 bases and J 7 bases; bases outside gene matches: 9. The CDR3 extends over 12 amino acids. CDR1 and CDR2 (germline): GTSNPN, SVGIG (reference sequence).

V usage is TRBV23-1 and J usage is TRBJ1-2, with D possibly being TRBD1 (6 bases). TRBV23-1 is noted as an ORF with a role that remains uncertain. V gave up 2 bases and J gave up 8 bases, with 12 bases separating them. This CDR3 region has 13 residues. CDR3 nucleotides: TGCGCCAGCAGTCAAGGTCGGGGGGGCGGCTACACCTTC. Amino acid sequence: CASSQGRGGGYTF.

The chain links TRBV4-2 to TRBJ2-3; possible D gene TRBD2, 5 bases. The V end lost 3 bases, the J end lost 1 base, and 14 bases lay between the germline ends. This CDR3 is 16 amino acids long. Germline V gives CDR1 LGHNA, CDR2 YNFKEQ. The CDR3 region is CASSQAGVRGTDTQYF. The CDR3 region has the DNA TGTGCCAGCAGCCAGGCCGGGGTTCGGGGCACAGATACGCAGTATTTT.